This TCR beta chain was documented in a study of shared clonotypes between healthy human individuals. In the case of this clone: Its antigen is not known.

Produced via immunoSEQ multiplex PCR; TCRdb's table is partial and in-frame only. The table records roughly 410,000 clones, 96% of them present only once. Study-level points and caveats: Memory subsets generally showed lower estimated richness than naive subsets. With few donors, the genetic and exposure-history diversity represented was limited.

Germline CDR1 and CDR2: SEHNR and FQNEAQ (reference sequence). The CDR3 loop spans 14 amino acids. Deletions cut 3 bases from V and 5 bases from J, with 13 bases between. V and J are TRBV7-9 and TRBJ1-1, with D perhaps matching TRBD1 (5 bases). This sequence was found in a man aged 25 to 40 in good health. Sequenced: memory CD8+ T cells sorted from blood. Subset in this sample: CD45RO+ cells pooled with CCR7-negative TemRA cells. CDR3 protein: CASSFPGPGTEAFF. The CDR3 DNA reads TGTGCCAGCAGCTTCCCAGGGCCGGGAACTGAAGCTTTCTTT. Variable domain in full (rest from reference TRBV7-9 and TRBJ1-1): DTGVSQNPRHKITKRGQNVTFRCDPISEHNRLYWYRQTLGQGPEFLTYFQNEAQLEKSRLLSDRFSAERPKGSFSTLEIQRTEQGDSAMYLCASSFPGPGTEAFFGQGTRLTVV.